These 19 T cell receptor beta chains originate from one sample sequenced in a study of blood T cells in healthy people across ages. A second PCR, run for about 6 to 12 cycles, used a sample-barcoded 5' primer plus a J-beta primer mix. MiXCR, run by TCRdb on the 5' RACE reads, gives a single entry per CDR3 protein. The sample includes 590,000 or so distinct CDR3 sequences, approximately 30% of them seen just once. Sample: blood. These TCRs come from a woman at least 80 years old in good health.

Concerning this clonotype: The junction departs from germline at one end; a sequencing error may be responsible. The chain employs TRBV20-1 and TRBJ1-1, with D possibly being TRBD1 (6 bases). CDR3 length: 17 residues. Per germline, CDR1 DFQATT and CDR2 SNEGSKA (reference sequence). CDR3 sequence (DNA): TGCAGTGCAGAGAAGGACCAGGGGCCCGGGGGTCTCACTGAAGCCTTCTTT. Amino acids: CSAEKDQGPGGLTEAFF.

The J gene is TRBJ2-5, the V gene TRBV6-5; possibly TRBD1 for D (5 bases). CDR1 and CDR2 (germline): MNHEY, SVGAGI. The V gene lost 5 bases and the J gene lost 11 bases, with 24 bases spanning the gap. This CDR3 contains 15 residues. CDR3 loop: CASSLRMGLGNEQYF. The DNA of the CDR3 is TGTGCCAGCAGTCTCCGTATGGGGCTAGGTAATGAGCAGTACTTC.

This chain connects TRBV5-1 to TRBJ2-1; 11 bases are shared with TRBD2. Germline CDR1 SGHRS, CDR2 YFSETQ. The V gene end was trimmed by 3 bases and the J gene end by 8 bases; junction bases not matched to a gene: 10. There are 16 residues in the CDR3. CDR3 bases: TGCGCCAGCAGCTACTTAGCGGGAGGGCCTGATGATGAGCAGTTCTTC. It is translated as CASSYLAGGPDDEQFF.

Comments on this clonotype: This may come from a read error, since a much larger clone is one base off. V and J are TRBV3-1 and TRBJ2-4; weak D call: TRBD1 (6 bases). V lost 4 bases and J 15 bases, leaving 28 bases between the germline ends. The CDR3 sequence is 16 residues long. Germline CDR1 and CDR2: LGHDT and YNNKEL (reference sequence). The CDR3 DNA follows: TGTGCCAGCAGCCCCACAGGGTTGGCCGCGGGCTACGAGCGGTACTTC. It translates to CASSPTGLAAGYERYF.

CDR3 DNA sequence: TGTGCCAGCAACCGAAATAGGACAGGGGTCGAGCAGTACTTC. This encodes CASNRNRTGVEQYF. The chain carries TRBV28 and TRBJ2-5; 9 bases line up with TRBD1. The DNA end favors TRBJ2-7, so the J call may be wrong. This CDR3 region has 14 residues. Germline lookup yields CDR1 MDHEN and CDR2 SYDVKM.

This clonotype showed up many times. The V call is TRBV14, the J call TRBJ2-5; TRBD2 aligns across 11 bases. CDR3 length: 15 residues. Germline lookup yields CDR1 SGHDN and CDR2 FVKESK. The J segment lost 5 bases and the V segment lost 2 bases, leaving 4 bases of the junction unmatched. CDR3 residues: CASSQRSGGAETQYF. The CDR3 DNA reads TGTGCCAGCAGCCAACGTAGCGGGGGGGCGGAGACCCAGTACTTC.

In regard to this clonotype: This may come from a read error, since a much larger clone is one base off. V usage is TRBV20-1 and J usage is TRBJ2-5; D call uncertain. Germline V gives CDR1 DFQATT, CDR2 SNEGSKA (reference sequence). There are 14 residues in the CDR3. Trimming removed 5 bases at V and 3 bases at J, with 16 bases between. This CDR3 reads CSAWGVWVEETQYF. The CDR3 nucleotides are TGCAGTGCTTGGGGTGTCTGGGTTGAAGAGACCCAGTACTTC.

The rearrangement links TRBV6-2 or TRBV6-3 to TRBJ2-3, with D perhaps matching TRBD2 (6 bases). The CDR3 extends over 13 amino acids. CDR1 and CDR2 from the germline V gene are MNHEY and SVGEGT. V lost 8 bases and J lost 4, with 13 bases in between. CDR3 region: CASGGIIPDTQYF. CDR3 in DNA: TGTGCCAGCGGAGGGATAATTCCAGATACGCAGTATTTT.

In its sample, this clonotype was seen many times. The chain combines TRBV15 with TRBJ2-5; either TRBD1 or TRBD2 may supply D (5 bases each). This CDR3 contains 15 residues. Trimming left V 3 bases short and J 1 base short, with 12 bases between. The V gene's germline CDR1 is LNHNV and CDR2 YYDKDF (reference sequence). The DNA of the CDR3 is TGTGCCACCAGCAGTCCGGGGCAGGGCCAAGAGACCCAGTACTTC. This codes for CATSSPGQGQETQYF.

This clonotype came up a few times. A much larger clone lies a single base off, so this may be a read error. The chain recombines TRBV28 with TRBJ2-5; the D gene is possibly TRBD1 (5 bases). Near its end, the DNA agrees better with TRBJ2-7, so the J call may be wrong. The germline CDR1 and CDR2 sequences are MDHEN and SYDVKM. The CDR3 length is 15 residues. The CDR3 loop reads CAGSSDPVQGYEQYF. CDR3 in DNA: TGTGCCGGCAGTTCCGACCCGGTCCAGGGCTACGAGCAGTACTTC.

This clonotype was observed at least ten times. The rearrangement links TRBV7-9 to TRBJ1-2, with 7 bases matching TRBD1. The CDR3 runs to 18 residues. Germline CDR1 is SEHNR and CDR2 is FQNEAQ (reference sequence). Trimming at V came to 5 bases and at J to 6 bases, leaving 21 bases not matched to a gene. In nucleotides, the CDR3 is TGTGCCAGCAGCCCTTGGGTGGATGACAGGGCAGGCCGGGATGGCTACACCTTC. Translating it yields CASSPWVDDRAGRDGYTF.

This clonotype was seen ten or more times. This sequence joins TRBV6-8 and TRBJ2-7; the match to TRBD1 covers 8 bases. Trimming cost V 7 bases and J 3 bases; bases outside gene matches: 11. This CDR3 is built from 15 residues. The germline gives CDR1 MNHGY, CDR2 SAAAGT. Here the CDR3 reads CASTTPAGQGYEQYF. CDR3 nucleotides: TGTGCCAGCACGACCCCGGCCGGACAGGGCTACGAGCAGTACTTC.

This clonotype has ten or more counts. V usage is TRBV9 and J usage is TRBJ2-3; D remains unclear. This CDR3 has 14 amino acids. Trimming shortened V by 2 bases and J by 3 bases, and 10 bases separated the two germline ends. Germline values: CDR1 SGDLS, CDR2 YYNGEE. CDR3 sequence (DNA): TGTGCCAGCAGCGTCACGCCGGAAACAGATACGCAGTATTTT. It specifies CASSVTPETDTQYF.

The J gene is TRBJ2-3, the V gene TRBV6-1; D is ambiguous. Trimming left V 5 bases short and J 5 bases short, with 14 bases between. The CDR3 runs to 14 residues. In germline, CDR1 is MNHNS, CDR2 SASEGT. CDR3 in DNA: TGTGCCAGCAGTAACGTGCAGGTGGGAGATACGCAGTATTTT. Translating it yields CASSNVQVGDTQYF.

This clonotype was seen ten or more times. The chain employs TRBV12-3 or TRBV12-4 and TRBJ2-2; D uncertain. The CDR3 has 15 residues. Trimming shortened V by 3 bases and J by 0 bases, and 8 bases separated the two germline ends. CDR3 bases: TGTGCCAGCAGTTTCAGGAGCTCGAACACCGGGGAGCTGTTTTTT. Translation: CASSFRSSNTGELFF.

This clonotype was found many times. The V call is TRBV5-1, the J call TRBJ2-7; a weak D match, TRBD1 (6 bases). The CDR3 extends over 15 amino acids. CDR1 SGHRS and CDR2 YFSETQ come from the germline V gene. Deletions cut 4 bases from V and 0 bases from J, with 14 bases between. The DNA of the CDR3 is TGCGCCAGCAGCGCCCGGGACACTAACTCCTACGAGCAGTACTTC. It specifies CASSARDTNSYEQYF.

This clonotype was counted only a few times. The gene calls are TRBV20-1 and TRBJ2-3; 10 bases line up with TRBD2. The germline gives CDR1 DFQATT, CDR2 SNEGSKA (reference sequence). V gave up 4 bases and J gave up 7 bases; unmatched junction bases: 8. This CDR3 spans 14 amino acids. CDR3 amino acids: CSAKLAGLLNTQYF. The CDR3 DNA is TGCAGTGCTAAACTAGCGGGGTTACTGAATACGCAGTATTTT.

This clonotype has at least ten counts. The chain combines TRBV9 with TRBJ1-6, with 9 nucleotides matching TRBD1. The CDR3 is 16 residues long. V dropped 3 bases and J dropped 7; count of bases not matched to a gene: 8. Looked up from germline, CDR1 is SGDLS and CDR2 is YYNGEE. This chain's CDR3 is CASSDGQGPLNSPLHF. CDR3 DNA sequence: TGTGCCAGCAGCGATGGACAGGGGCCTCTAAATTCACCCCTCCACTTT.

This clonotype was seen at least ten times. The chain uses TRBV29-1 and TRBJ1-2; tentatively, D is TRBD1 (6 bases). CDR1 and CDR2 from the germline V gene are SQVTM and ANQGSEA. CDR3 length equals 12 residues. CDR3 loop: CTTSRGGYGYTF. DNA of the CDR3: TGCACAACCTCGAGGGGGGGCTATGGCTACACCTTC.